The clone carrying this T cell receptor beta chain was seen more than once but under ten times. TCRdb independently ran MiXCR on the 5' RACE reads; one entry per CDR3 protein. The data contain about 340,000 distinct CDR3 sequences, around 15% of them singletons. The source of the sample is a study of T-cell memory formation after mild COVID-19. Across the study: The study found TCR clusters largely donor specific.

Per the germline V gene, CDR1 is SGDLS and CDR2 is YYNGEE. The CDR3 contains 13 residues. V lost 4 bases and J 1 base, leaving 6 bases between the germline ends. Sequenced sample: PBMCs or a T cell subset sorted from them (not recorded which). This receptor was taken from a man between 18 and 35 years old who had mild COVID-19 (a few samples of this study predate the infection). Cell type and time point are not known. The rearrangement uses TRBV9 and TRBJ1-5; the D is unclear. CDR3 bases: TGTGCCAGCAGCATAGACAGCAATCAGCCCCAGCATTTT. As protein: CASSIDSNQPQHF.